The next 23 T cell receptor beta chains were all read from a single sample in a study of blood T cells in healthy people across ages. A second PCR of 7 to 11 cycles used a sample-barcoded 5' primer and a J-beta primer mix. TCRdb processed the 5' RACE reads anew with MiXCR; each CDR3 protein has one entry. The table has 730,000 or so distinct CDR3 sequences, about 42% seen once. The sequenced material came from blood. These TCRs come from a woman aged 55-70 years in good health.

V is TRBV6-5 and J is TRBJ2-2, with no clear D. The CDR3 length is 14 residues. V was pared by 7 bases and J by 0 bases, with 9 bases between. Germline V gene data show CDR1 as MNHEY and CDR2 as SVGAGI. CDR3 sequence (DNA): TGTGCCAGCAAACGTGGTCCGAACACCGGGGAGCTGTTTTTT. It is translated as CASKRGPNTGELFF.

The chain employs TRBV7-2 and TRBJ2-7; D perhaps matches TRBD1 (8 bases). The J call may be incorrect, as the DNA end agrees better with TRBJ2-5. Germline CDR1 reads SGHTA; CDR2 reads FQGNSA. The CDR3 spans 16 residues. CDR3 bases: TGTGCCAGCAGCTTAAGGTCAGGGGGCGGGGGACAGACCCAGTACTTC. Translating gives CASSLRSGGGGQTQYF.

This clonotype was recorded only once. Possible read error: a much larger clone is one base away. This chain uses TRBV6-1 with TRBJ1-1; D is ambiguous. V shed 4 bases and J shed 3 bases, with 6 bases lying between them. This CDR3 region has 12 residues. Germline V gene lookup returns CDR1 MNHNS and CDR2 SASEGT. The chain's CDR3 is CASSAQYTEAFF. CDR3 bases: TGTGCCAGCAGTGCACAATACACTGAAGCTTTCTTT.

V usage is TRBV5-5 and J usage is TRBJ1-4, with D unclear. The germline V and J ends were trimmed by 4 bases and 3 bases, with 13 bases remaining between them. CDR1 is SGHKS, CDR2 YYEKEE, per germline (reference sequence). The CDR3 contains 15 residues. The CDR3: CASSPAVGPNEKLFF. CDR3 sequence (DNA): TGTGCCAGCAGCCCAGCCGTCGGACCTAATGAAAAACTGTTTTTT.

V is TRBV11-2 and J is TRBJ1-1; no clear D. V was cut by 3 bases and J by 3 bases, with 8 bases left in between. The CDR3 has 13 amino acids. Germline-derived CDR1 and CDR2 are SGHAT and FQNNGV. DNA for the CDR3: TGTGCCAGCAGCTTTCTCATGGACACTGAAGCTTTCTTT. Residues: CASSFLMDTEAFF.

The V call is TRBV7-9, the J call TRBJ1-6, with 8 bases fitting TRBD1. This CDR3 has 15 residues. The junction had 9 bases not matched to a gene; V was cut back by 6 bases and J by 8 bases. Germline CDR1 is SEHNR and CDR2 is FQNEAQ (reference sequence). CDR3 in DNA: TGTGCCAGCAGTCGGGACAGGTTTATAGATTCACCCCTCCACTTT. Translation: CASSRDRFIDSPLHF.

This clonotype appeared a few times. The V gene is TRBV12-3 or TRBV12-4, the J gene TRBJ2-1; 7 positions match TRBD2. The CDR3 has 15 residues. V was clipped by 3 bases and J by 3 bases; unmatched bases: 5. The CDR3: CASSLAGVIYNEQFF. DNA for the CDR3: TGTGCCAGCAGTTTGGCGGGAGTGATCTACAATGAGCAGTTCTTC.

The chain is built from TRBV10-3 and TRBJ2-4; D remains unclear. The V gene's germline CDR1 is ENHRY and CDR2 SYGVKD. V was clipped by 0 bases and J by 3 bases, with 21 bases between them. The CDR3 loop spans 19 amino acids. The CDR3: CAISESTVPQRLVKNIQYF. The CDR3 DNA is TGTGCCATCAGTGAGTCGACCGTCCCACAGAGGCTAGTCAAAAACATTCAGTACTTC.

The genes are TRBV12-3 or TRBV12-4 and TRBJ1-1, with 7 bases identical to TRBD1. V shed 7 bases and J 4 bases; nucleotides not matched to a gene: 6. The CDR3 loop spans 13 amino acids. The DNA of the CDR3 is TGTGCCAGCAACCTAAACAGGGGCACTGAAGCTTTCTTT. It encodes CASNLNRGTEAFF.

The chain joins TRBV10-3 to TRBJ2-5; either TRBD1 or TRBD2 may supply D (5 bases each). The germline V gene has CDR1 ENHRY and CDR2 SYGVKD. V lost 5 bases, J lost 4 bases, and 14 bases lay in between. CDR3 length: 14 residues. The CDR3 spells CAISSGTPRETQYF. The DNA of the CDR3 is TGTGCCATCAGTTCCGGGACGCCCAGAGAGACCCAGTACTTC.

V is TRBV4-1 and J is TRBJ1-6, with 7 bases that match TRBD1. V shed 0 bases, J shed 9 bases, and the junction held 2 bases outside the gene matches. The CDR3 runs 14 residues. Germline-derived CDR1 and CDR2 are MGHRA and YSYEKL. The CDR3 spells CASSQEAGGSPLHF. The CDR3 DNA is TGCGCCAGCAGCCAAGAGGCAGGGGGTTCACCCCTCCACTTT.

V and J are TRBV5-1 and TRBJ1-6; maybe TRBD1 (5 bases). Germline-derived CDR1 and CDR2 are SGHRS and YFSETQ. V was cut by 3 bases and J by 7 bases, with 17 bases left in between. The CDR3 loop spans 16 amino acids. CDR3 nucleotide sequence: TGCGCCAGCAGCTCGTTCTCTGCGGGGGAGAATTCACCCCTCCACTTT. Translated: CASSSFSAGENSPLHF.

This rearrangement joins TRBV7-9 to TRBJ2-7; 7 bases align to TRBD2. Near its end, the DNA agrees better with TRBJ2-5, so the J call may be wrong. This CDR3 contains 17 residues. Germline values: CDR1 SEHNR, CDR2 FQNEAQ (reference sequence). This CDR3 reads CASSLGATGEGLETQYF. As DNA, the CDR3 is TGTGCCAGCAGCTTAGGCGCTACGGGGGAGGGTCTAGAGACCCAGTACTTC.

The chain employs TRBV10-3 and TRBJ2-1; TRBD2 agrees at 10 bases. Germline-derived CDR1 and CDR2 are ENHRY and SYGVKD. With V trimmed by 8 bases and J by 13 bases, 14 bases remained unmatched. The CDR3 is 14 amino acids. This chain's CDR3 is CAIASGRGWETQFF. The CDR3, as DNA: TGTGCCATCGCTAGCGGGAGAGGCTGGGAGACCCAGTTCTTC.

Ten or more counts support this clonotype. CDR3 sequence (DNA): TGTGCCATCAGTGGGCCAGGGGAAGGAGGCTACACCTTC. This sequence encodes CAISGPGEGGYTF. The chain is built from TRBV10-3 and TRBJ1-2, with D perhaps matching TRBD1 (6 bases). This CDR3 region has 13 residues. Per the germline V gene, CDR1 is ENHRY and CDR2 is SYGVKD. Deletions cut 4 bases from V and 8 bases from J, with 14 bases between.

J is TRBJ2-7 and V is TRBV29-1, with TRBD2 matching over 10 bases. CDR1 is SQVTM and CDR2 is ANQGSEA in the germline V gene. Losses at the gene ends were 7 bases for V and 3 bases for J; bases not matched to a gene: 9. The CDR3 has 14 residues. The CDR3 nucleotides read TGCAGCGCCCAGGGACTAGCGAAGAACTACGAGCAGTACTTC. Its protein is CSAQGLAKNYEQYF.

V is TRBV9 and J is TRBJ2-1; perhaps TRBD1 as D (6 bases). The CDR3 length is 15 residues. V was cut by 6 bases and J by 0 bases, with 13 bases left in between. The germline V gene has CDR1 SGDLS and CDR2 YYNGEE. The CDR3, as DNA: TGTGCCAGCACCGAGACAGGCGACTCCTACAATGAGCAGTTCTTC. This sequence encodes CASTETGDSYNEQFF.

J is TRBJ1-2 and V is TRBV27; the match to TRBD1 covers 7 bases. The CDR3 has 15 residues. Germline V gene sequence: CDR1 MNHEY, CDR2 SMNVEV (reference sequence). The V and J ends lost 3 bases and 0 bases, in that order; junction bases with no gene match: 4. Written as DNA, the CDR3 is TGTGCCAGCAGTTTCCTAGGGACAGCTAACTATGGCTACACCTTC. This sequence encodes CASSFLGTANYGYTF.

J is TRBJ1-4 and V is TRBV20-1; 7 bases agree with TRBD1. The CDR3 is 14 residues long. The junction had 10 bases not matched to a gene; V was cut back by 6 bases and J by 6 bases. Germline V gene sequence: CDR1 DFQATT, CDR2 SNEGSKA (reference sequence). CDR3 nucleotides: TGCAGTGCCAAGATTCACAGGGGCGATGAAAAACTGTTTTTT. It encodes CSAKIHRGDEKLFF.

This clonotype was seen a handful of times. The CDR3 here is CASSALREGTGELFF. CDR3 bases: TGTGCCAGCAGCGCTCTACGGGAGGGCACCGGGGAGCTGTTTTTT. The chain is built from TRBV11-2 and TRBJ2-2, with TRBD2 matching 8 bases. The CDR3 runs 15 residues. The germline gives CDR1 SGHAT, CDR2 FQNNGV. The ends lost 5 bases at V and 4 bases at J; junction bases unmatched: 6.

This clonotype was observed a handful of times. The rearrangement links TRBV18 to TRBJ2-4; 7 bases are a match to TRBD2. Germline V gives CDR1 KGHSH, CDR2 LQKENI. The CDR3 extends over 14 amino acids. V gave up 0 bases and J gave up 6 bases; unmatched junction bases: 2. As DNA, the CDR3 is TGTGCCAGCTCACCACCGGGGGGGATAAACATTCAGTACTTC. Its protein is CASSPPGGINIQYF.

In DNA, the CDR3 is TGTGCCAGCAGTTACTCGATGGCGGGAGGGCCCCACGAGCAGTACTTC. It encodes CASSYSMAGGPHEQYF. The chain carries TRBV6-2 or TRBV6-3 and TRBJ2-7, with 9 bases matching TRBD2. Per the germline V gene, CDR1 is MNHEY and CDR2 is SVGEGT. The V segment lost 0 bases and the J segment 5 bases; nucleotides outside the gene matches: 8. There are 16 residues in the CDR3.

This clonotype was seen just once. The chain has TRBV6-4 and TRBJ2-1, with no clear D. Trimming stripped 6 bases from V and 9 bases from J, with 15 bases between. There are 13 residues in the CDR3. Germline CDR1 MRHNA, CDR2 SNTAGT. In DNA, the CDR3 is TGTGCCAGCAGCCCGCGGTCCGTGGGTGAGCAGTTCTTC. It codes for CASSPRSVGEQFF.